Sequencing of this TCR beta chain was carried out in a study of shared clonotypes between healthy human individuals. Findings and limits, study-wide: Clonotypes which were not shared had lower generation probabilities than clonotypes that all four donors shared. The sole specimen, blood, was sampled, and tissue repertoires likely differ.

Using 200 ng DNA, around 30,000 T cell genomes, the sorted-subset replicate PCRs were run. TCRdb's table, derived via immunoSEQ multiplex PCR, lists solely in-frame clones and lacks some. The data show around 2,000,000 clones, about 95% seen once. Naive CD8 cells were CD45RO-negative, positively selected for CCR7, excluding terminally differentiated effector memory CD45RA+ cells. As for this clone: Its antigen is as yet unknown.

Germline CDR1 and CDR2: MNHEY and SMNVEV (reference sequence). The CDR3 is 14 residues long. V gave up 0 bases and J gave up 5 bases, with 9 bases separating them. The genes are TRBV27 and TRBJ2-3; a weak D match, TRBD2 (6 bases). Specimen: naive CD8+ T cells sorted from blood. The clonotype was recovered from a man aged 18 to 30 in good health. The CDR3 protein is CASSLSAGLDTQYF. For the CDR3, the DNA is TGTGCCAGCAGTTTATCCGCGGGGCTAGATACGCAGTATTTT.